These 8 T cell receptor beta chains were sequenced from one sample in a study of shared clonotypes between healthy human individuals. The repertoire was sequenced with immunoSEQ multiplex PCR; TCRdb's copy has only in-frame clones and lacks some. The repertoire holds 300,000 to 400,000 clones, with 73% as singletons. The specimen was memory CD4+ T cells sorted from blood. Stated subset: CD45RA-negative fraction. The receptor set was obtained from a man aged 30 to 45 in good health.

This clone has a handful of counts. The gene calls are TRBV28 and TRBJ2-7; D ambiguous. The CDR3 contains 15 residues. Trimming removed 6 bases at V and 1 base at J, with 16 bases between. The V gene's germline CDR1 is MDHEN and CDR2 SYDVKM. CDR3 bases: TGTGCCAGCAGCGCCCCTAGGGCGCCTTCCTACGAGCAGTACTTC. It yields the protein CASSAPRAPSYEQYF. The variable domain in full, completed from reference TRBV28 and TRBJ2-7, reads DVKVTQSSRYLVKRTGEKVFLECVQDMDHENMFWYRQDPGLGLRLIYFSYDVKMKEKGDIPEGYSVSREKKERFSLILESASTNQTSMYLCASSAPRAPSYEQYFGPGTRLTVT.

The V gene is TRBV5-6, the J gene TRBJ2-4, with D maybe TRBD2 (6 bases). Between the trimmed V and J ends, which lost 0 bases and 5 bases, there was a span of 6 bases. Germline CDR1 SGHDT, CDR2 YYEEEE. The CDR3 runs 13 residues. In nucleotides, the CDR3 is TGTGCCAGCAGCTTGGTAGCGGAAAACATTCAGTACTTC. Encoded protein: CASSLVAENIQYF.

A note on this clone: A read error may account for a junction end that differs from germline. Other nucleotide sequences in the sample specify the same CDR3. V gene TRBV18 combines with J gene TRBJ1-5, with 8 bases aligning to TRBD1. Per germline, CDR1 KGHSH and CDR2 LQKENI. There are 13 residues in the CDR3. Here the CDR3 DNA reads TGTGCCAGCTCCCCACAGGGGGATCAGCCCCAGCATTTT. Translated: CASSPQGDQPQHF.

The DNA of the CDR3 is TGTGCCAGCTCACAAAATAGCGGGAGTATCGACCAACCCTACGAGCAGTACTTC. Its protein is CASSQNSGSIDQPYEQYF. The V call is TRBV18, the J call TRBJ2-7; 9 nucleotides match TRBD2. Trimming cost V 4 bases and J 2 bases; bases outside gene matches: 15. Germline lookup yields CDR1 KGHSH and CDR2 LQKENI. The CDR3 has 18 amino acids. The complete variable domain, with remaining parts taken from reference TRBV18 and TRBJ2-7, reads NAGVMQNPRHLVRRRGQEARLRCSPMKGHSHVYWYRQLPEEGLKFMVYLQKENIIDESGMPKERFSAEFPKEGPSILRIQQVVRGDSAAYFCASSQNSGSIDQPYEQYFGPGTRLTVT.

The gene calls are TRBV5-4 and TRBJ1-2, with D possibly matching TRBD1 (5 bases). From germline, CDR1 is SGHNT and CDR2 YYREEE (reference sequence). CDR3 length equals 13 residues. V gave up 0 bases and J gave up 7 bases, with 10 bases separating them. The CDR3 sequence is CASSLVGVGGYTF. The CDR3 bases are TGTGCCAGCAGCTTGGTGGGGGTCGGTGGCTACACCTTC.

The chain recombines TRBV29-1 with TRBJ2-5; D may be TRBD1 or TRBD2 (6 bases each). The CDR3 is made up of 14 amino acids. Trimming took off 4 bases at V and 4 bases at J, with 16 bases between the two ends. Per germline, CDR1 SQVTM and CDR2 ANQGSEA. In nucleotides, the CDR3 is TGCAGCGTTGGCGGGGCCCGAGGGGGAGAGACCCAGTACTTC. Amino acids: CSVGGARGGETQYF.

The chain uses TRBV4-2 and TRBJ2-2, with TRBD1 identical over 11 bases. The CDR3 runs 19 residues. Germline CDR1 LGHNA, CDR2 YNFKEQ. Trimming at V came to 6 bases and at J to 7 bases, leaving 19 bases not matched to a gene. CDR3 protein: CASSRKTDRGLLGFGELFF. In nucleotides, the CDR3 is TGTGCCAGCAGTCGAAAAACGGACAGGGGGCTTCTCGGGTTCGGGGAGCTGTTTTTT.

This clone was picked up one time. The rearrangement links TRBV5-1 to TRBJ2-7; 8 bases are a match to TRBD1. CDR1 SGHRS and CDR2 YFSETQ come from the germline V gene. CDR3 size: 15 residues. V lost 4 bases, J lost 3 bases, and 9 bases stayed unmatched. The CDR3 nucleotides read TGCGCCAGCAGCCCTCTGACAGGGGCCCGCTACGAGCAGTACTTC. Its translation is CASSPLTGARYEQYF.